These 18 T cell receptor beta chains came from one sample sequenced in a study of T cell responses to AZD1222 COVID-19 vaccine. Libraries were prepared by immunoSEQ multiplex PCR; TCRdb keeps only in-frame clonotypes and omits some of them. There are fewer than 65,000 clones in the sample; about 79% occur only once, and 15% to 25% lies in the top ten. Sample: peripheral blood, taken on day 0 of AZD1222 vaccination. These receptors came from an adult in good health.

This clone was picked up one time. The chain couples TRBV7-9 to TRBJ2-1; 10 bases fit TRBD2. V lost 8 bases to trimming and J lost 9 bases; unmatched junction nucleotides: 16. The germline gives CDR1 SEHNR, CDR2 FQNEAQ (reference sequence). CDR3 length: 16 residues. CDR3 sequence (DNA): TGTGCCAGCTCTCTCTCTAGCGGGAGTACATGGGGTGAGCAGTTCTTC. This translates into CASSLSSGSTWGEQFF. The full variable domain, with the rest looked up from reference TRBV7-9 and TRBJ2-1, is DTGVSQNPRHKITKRGQNVTFRCDPISEHNRLYWYRQTLGQGPEFLTYFQNEAQLEKSRLLSDRFSAERPKGSFSTLEIQRTEQGDSAMYLCASSLSSGSTWGEQFFGPGTRLTVL.

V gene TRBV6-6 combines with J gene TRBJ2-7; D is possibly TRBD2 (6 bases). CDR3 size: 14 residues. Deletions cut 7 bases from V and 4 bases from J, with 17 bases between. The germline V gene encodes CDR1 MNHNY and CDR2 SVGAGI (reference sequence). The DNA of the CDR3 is TGTGCCAGCATCCCCGGAGGCGGGATTTACGAGCAGTACTTC. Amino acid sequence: CASIPGGGIYEQYF.

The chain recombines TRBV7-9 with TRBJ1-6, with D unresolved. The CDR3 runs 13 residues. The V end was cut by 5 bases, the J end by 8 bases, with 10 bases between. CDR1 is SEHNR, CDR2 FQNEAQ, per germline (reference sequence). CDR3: CASSPWTHSPLHF. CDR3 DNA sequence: TGTGCCAGCAGCCCGTGGACTCATTCACCCCTCCACTTT.

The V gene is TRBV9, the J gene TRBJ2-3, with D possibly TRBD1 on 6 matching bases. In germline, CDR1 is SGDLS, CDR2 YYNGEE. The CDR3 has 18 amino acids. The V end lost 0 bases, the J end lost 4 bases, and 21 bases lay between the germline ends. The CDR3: CASSVATGQGFSADTQYF. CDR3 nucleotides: TGTGCCAGCAGCGTAGCTACGGGGCAGGGGTTTTCAGCAGATACGCAGTATTTT.

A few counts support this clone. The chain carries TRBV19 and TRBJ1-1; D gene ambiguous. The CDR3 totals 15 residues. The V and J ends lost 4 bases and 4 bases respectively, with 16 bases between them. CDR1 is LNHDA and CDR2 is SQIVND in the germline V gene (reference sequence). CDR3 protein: CASSRAGGVGTEAFF. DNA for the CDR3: TGTGCCAGTAGTAGGGCAGGCGGGGTCGGCACTGAAGCTTTCTTT.

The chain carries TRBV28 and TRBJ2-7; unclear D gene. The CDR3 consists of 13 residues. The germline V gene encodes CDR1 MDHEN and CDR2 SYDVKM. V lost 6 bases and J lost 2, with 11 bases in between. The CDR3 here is CASSHAPPYEQYF. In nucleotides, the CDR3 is TGTGCCAGCAGCCACGCACCCCCCTACGAGCAGTACTTC.

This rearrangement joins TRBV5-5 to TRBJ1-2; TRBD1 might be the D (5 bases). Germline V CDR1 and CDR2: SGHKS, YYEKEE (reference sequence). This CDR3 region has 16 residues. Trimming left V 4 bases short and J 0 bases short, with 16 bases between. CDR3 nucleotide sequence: TGTGCCAGCAGCCCCATCACAGGTATAGCTAACTATGGCTACACCTTC. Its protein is CASSPITGIANYGYTF. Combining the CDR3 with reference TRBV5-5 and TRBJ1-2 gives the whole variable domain DAGVTQSPTHLIKTRGQQVTLRCSPISGHKSVSWYQQVLGQGPQFIFQYYEKEERGRGNFPDRFSARQFPNYSSELNVNALLLGDSALYLCASSPITGIANYGYTFGSGTRLTVV.

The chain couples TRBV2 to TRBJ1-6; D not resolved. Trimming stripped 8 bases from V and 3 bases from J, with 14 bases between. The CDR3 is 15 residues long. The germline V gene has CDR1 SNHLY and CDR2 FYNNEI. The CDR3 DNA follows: TGTGCCAGCGAGTCGAGCCCAAGCTATAATTCACCCCTCCACTTT. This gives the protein CASESSPSYNSPLHF.

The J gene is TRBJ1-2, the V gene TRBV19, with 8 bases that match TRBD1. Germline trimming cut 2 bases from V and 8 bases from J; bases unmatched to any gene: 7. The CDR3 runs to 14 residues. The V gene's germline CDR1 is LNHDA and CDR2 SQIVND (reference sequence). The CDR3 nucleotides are TGTGCCAGTAGTATACAGGACAGGGTCGGCGGCTACACCTTC. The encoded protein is CASSIQDRVGGYTF.

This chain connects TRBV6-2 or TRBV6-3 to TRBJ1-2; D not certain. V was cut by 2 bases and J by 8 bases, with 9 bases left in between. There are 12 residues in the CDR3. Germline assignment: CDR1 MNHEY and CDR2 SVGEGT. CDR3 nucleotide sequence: TGTGCCAGCAGTTACCCGTATGGGGGCTACACCTTC. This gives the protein CASSYPYGGYTF.

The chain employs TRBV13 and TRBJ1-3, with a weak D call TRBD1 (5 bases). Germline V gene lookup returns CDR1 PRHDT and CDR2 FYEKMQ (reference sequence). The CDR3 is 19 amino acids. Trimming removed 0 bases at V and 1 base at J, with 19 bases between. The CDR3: CASSLGLTAPGTSGNTIYF. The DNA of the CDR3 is TGTGCCAGCAGCTTAGGCCTGACAGCTCCAGGGACGTCTGGAAACACCATATATTTT.

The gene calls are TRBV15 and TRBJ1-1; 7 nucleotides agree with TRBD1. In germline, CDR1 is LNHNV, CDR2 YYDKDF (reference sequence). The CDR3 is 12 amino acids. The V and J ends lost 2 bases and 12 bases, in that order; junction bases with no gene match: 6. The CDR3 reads CATSRIQGMSFF. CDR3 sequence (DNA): TGTGCCACCAGCAGAATACAGGGGATGTCTTTCTTT. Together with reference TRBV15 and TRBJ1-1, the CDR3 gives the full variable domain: DAMVIQNPRYQVTQFGKPVTLSCSQTLNHNVMYWYQQKSSQAPKLLFHYYDKDFNNEADTPDNFQSRRPNTSFCFLDIRSPGLGDTAMYLCATSRIQGMSFFGQGTRLTVV.

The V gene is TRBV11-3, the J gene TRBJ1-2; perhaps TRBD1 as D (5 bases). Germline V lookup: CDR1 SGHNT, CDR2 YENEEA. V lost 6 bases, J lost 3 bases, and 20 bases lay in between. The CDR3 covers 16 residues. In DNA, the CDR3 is TGTGCCAGCAGTTTTTCTGCCGGGACCCTACACTATGGCTACACCTTC. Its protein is CASSFSAGTLHYGYTF.

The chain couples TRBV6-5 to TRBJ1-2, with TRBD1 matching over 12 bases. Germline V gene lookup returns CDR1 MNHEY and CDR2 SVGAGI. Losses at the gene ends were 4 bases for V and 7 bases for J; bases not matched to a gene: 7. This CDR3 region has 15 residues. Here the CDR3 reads CASSWPGQGAGGYTF. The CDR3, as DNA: TGTGCCAGCAGTTGGCCGGGACAGGGGGCAGGTGGCTACACCTTC.

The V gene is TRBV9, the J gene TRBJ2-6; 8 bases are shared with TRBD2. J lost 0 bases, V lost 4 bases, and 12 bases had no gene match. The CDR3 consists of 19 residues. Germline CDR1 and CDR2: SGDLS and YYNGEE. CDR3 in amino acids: CASSSRRGEVFSGANVLTF. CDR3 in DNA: TGTGCCAGCAGCTCTAGGCGGGGGGAGGTGTTCTCTGGGGCCAACGTCCTGACTTTC. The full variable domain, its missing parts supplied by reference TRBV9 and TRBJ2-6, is DSGVTQTPKHLITATGQRVTLRCSPRSGDLSVYWYQQSLDQGLQFLIQYYNGEERAKGNILERFSAQQFPDLHSELNLSSLELGDSALYFCASSSRRGEVFSGANVLTFGAGSRLTVL.

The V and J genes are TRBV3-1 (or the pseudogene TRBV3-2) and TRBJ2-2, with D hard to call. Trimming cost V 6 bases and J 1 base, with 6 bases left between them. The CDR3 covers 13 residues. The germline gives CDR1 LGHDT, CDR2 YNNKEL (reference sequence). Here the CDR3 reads CASSLMNTGELFF. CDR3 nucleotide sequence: TGTGCCAGCAGTTTGATGAACACCGGGGAGCTGTTTTTT.

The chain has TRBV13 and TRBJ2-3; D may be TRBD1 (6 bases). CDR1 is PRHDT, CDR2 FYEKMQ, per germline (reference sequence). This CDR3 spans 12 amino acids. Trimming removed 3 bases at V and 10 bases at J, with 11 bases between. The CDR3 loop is CASSLRAGAQYF. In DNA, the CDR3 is TGTGCCAGCAGCTTGAGGGCAGGGGCGCAGTATTTT. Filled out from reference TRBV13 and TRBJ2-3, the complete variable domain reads AAGVIQSPRHLIKEKRETATLKCYPIPRHDTVYWYQQGPGQDPQFLISFYEKMQSDKGSIPDRFSAQQFSDYHSELNMSSLELGDSALYFCASSLRAGAQYFGPGTRLTVL.

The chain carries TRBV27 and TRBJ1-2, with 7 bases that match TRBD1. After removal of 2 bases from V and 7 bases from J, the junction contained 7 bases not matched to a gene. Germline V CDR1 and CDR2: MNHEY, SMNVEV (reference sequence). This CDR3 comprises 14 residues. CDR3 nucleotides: TGTGCCAGCAGTTTAGGCAGGGGGAGCGGTGGCTACACCTTC. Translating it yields CASSLGRGSGGYTF.